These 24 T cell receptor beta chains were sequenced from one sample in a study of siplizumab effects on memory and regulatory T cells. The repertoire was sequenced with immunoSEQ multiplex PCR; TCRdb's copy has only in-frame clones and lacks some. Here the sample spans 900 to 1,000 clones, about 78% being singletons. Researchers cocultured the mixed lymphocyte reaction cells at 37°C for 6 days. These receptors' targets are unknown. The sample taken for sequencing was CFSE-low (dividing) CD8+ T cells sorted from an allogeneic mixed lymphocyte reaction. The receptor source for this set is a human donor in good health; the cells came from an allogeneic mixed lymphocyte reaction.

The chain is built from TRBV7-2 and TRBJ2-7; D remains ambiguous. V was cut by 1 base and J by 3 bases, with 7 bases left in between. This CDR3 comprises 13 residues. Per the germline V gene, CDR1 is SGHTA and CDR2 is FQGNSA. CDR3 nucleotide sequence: TGTGCCAGCAGCTTAGGTAGAGGCTACGAGCAGTACTTC. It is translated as CASSLGRGYEQYF.

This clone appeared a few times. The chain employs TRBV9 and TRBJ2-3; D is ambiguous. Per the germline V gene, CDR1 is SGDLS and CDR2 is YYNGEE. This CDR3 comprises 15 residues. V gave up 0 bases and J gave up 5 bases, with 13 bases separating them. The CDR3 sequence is CASSVVSGPGDTQYF. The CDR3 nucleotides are TGTGCCAGCAGCGTAGTTTCGGGCCCCGGAGATACGCAGTATTTT.

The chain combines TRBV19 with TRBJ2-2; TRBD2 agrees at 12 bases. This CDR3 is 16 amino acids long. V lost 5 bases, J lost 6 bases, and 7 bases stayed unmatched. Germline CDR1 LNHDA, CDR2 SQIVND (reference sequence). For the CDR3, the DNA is TGTGCCAGTAGTGCAACTAGCGGGAGGTTGGCCGGGGAGCTGTTTTTT. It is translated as CASSATSGRLAGELFF.

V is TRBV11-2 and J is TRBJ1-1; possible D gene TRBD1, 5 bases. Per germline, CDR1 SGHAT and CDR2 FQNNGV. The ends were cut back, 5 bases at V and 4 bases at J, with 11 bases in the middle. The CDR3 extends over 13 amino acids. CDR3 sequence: CASSLWGGTEAFF. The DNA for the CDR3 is TGTGCCAGCAGCCTCTGGGGCGGCACTGAAGCTTTCTTT.

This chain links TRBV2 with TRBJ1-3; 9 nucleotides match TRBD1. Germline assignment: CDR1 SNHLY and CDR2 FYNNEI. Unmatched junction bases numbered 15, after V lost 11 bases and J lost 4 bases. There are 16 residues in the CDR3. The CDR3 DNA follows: TGTGCCGTCCGGGACAGGGTGGAGGTTGCAGGAAACACCATATATTTT. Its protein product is CAVRDRVEVAGNTIYF.

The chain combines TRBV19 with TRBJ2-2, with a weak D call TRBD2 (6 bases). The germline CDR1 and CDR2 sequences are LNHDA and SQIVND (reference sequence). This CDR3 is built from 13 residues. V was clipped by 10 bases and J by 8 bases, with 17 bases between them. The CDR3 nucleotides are TGTGCCACCCGGTCCGGGGGTGTAGGGGAGCTGTTTTTT. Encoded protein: CATRSGGVGELFF. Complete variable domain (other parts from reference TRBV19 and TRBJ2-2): DGGITQSPKYLFRKEGQNVTLSCEQNLNHDAMYWYRQDPGQGLRLIYYSQIVNDFQKGDIAEGYSVSREKKESFPLTVTSAQKNPTAFYLCATRSGGVGELFFGEGSRLTVL.

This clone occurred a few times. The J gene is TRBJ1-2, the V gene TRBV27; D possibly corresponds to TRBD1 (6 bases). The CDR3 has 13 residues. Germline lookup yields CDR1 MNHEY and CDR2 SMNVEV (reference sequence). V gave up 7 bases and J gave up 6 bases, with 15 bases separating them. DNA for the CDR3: TGTGCCAGCACGACTCCGGGACAAAATGGCTACACCTTC. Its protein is CASTTPGQNGYTF.

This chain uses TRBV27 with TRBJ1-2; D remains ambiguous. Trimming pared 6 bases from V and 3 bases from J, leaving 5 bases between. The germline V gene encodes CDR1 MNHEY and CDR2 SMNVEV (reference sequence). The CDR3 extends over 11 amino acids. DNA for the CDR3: TGTGCCAGCAGGTCGGACTATGGCTACACCTTC. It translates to CASRSDYGYTF.

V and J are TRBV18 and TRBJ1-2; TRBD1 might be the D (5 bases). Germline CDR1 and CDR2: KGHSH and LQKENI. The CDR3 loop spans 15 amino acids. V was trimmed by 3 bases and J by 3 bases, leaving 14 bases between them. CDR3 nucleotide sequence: TGTGCCAGCTCACCTCTAGAGGGACCCTACTATGGCTACACCTTC. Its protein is CASSPLEGPYYGYTF.

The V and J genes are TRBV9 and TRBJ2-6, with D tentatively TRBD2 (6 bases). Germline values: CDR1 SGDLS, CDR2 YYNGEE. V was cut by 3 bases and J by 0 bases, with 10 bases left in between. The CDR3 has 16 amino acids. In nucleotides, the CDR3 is TGTGCCAGCAGCGCGGGGGATCTCTCTGGGGCCAACGTCCTGACTTTC. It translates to CASSAGDLSGANVLTF.

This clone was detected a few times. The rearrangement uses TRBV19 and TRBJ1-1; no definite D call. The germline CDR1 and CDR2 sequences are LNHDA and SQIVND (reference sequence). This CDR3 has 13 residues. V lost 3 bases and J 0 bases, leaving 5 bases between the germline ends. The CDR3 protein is CASSIGMNTEAFF. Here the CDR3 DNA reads TGTGCCAGTAGTATCGGCATGAACACTGAAGCTTTCTTT.

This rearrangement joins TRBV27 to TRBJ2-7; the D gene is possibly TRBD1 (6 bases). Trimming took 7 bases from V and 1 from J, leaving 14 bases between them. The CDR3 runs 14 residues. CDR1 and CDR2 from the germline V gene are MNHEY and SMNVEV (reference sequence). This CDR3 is CASTPMDRSYEQYF. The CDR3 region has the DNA TGTGCCAGCACACCTATGGACAGATCCTACGAGCAGTACTTC.

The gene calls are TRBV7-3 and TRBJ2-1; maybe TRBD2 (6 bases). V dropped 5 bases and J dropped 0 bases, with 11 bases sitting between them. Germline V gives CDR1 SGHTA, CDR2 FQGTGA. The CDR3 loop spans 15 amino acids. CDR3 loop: CASSQGLSSYNEQFF. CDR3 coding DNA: TGTGCCAGCAGCCAGGGACTGAGCTCCTACAATGAGCAGTTCTTC.

In DNA, the CDR3 is TGTGCCAGCAGCCCAGGACAGCAGGGCTACACCTTC. It encodes CASSPGQQGYTF. The chain is built from TRBV7-2 and TRBJ1-2, with D perhaps TRBD1 (6 bases). The CDR3 is made up of 12 amino acids. Germline values: CDR1 SGHTA, CDR2 FQGNSA. V lost 5 bases and J lost 8, with 12 bases in between.

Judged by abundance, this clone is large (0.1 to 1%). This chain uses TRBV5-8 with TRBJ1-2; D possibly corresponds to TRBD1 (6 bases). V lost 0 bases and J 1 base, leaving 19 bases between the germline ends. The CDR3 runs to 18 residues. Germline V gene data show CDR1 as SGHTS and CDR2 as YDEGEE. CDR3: CASSLDGGTGVFNYGYTF. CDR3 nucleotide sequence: TGTGCCAGCAGCTTGGACGGGGGCACCGGGGTATTTAACTATGGCTACACCTTC.

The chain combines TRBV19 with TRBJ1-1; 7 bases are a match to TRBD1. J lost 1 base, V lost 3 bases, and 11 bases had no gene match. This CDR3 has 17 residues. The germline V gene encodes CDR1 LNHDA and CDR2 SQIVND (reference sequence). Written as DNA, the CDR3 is TGTGCCAGTAGTATCGTCGGGCAGGGGGGGAAGAACACTGAAGCTTTCTTT. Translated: CASSIVGQGGKNTEAFF.

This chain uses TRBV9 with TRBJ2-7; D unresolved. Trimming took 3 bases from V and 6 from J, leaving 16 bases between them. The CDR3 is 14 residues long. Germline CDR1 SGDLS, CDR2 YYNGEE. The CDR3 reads CASSGADALGEQYF. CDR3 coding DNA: TGTGCCAGCAGCGGCGCGGATGCCCTCGGCGAGCAGTACTTC.

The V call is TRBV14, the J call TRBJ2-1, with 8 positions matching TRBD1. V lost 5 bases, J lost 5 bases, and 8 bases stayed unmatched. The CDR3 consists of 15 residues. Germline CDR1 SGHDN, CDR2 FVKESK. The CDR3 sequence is CASSDGTGLHNEQFF. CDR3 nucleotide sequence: TGTGCCAGCAGCGACGGGACAGGACTTCACAATGAGCAGTTCTTC.

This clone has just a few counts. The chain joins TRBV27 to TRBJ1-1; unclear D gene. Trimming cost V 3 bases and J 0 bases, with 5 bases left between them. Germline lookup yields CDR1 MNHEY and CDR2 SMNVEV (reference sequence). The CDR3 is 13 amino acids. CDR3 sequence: CASSLSVNTEAFF. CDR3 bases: TGTGCCAGCAGTTTGTCGGTGAACACTGAAGCTTTCTTT.

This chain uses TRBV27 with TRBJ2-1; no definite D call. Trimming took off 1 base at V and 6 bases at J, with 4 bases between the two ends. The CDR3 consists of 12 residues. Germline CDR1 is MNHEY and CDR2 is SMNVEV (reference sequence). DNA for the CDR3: TGTGCCAGCAGTTTATTGGGCAATGAGCAGTTCTTC. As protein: CASSLLGNEQFF.

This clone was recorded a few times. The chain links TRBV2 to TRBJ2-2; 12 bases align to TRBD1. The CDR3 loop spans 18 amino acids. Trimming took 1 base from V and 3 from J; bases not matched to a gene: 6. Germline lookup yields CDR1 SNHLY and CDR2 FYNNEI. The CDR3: CASSEDPGQGADTGELFF. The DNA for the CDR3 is TGTGCCAGCAGTGAAGATCCGGGACAGGGGGCCGACACCGGGGAGCTGTTTTTT.

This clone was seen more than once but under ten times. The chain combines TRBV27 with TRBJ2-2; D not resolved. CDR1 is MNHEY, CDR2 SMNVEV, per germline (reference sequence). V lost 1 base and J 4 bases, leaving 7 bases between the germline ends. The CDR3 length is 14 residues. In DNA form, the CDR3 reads TGTGCCAGCAGTTTATTGGGTAGCACCGGGGAGCTGTTTTTT. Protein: CASSLLGSTGELFF.

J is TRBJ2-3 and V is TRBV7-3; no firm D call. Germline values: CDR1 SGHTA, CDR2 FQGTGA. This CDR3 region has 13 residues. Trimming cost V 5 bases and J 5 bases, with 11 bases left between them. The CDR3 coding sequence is TGTGCCAGCAGCCCCCTACCCAGAGATACGCAGTATTTT. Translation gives CASSPLPRDTQYF.

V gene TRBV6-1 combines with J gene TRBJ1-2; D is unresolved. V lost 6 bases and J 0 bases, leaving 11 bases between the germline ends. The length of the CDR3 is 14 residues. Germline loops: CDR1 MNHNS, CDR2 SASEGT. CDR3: CASSAQRTNYGYTF. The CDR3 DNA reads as TGTGCCAGCAGCGCTCAGAGGACTAACTATGGCTACACCTTC.